This T cell receptor beta chain was observed in a study of blood T cell repertoires in COVID-19. The overall study: Samples taken during acute and convalescent COVID-19 were collected in the United States, Italy and Spain. The cDNA or gDNA used as material had been derived from T cells, B-cell-depleted T cells, or PBMCs.

This clone was counted a single time. V was trimmed by 1 base and J by 6 bases, leaving 15 bases between them. The CDR3 has 15 residues. Germline CDR1 LGHDT, CDR2 YNNKEL (reference sequence). In the source study's methods: The authors estimated nucleated cell counts from reference gene primer amplification. Clones were sequenced by immunoSEQ multiplex PCR, and TCRdb holds only the in-frame ones, with some missing. The V and J calls and clone size are taken from that table; D and trimming were inferred from the DNA. The repertoire holds around 86,000 clones, 75% to 90% seen once, with 35% to 45% in the top ten.

This chain joins TRBV3-1 (or the pseudogene TRBV3-2) and TRBJ1-2; D remains ambiguous. The receptor's source is a man at least 80 years old with acute or convalescent COVID-19. The sequencing input was peripheral blood. The CDR3 here is CASSQAVGKGNGYTF. DNA for the CDR3: TGTGCCAGCAGCCAAGCCGTCGGGAAAGGCAATGGCTACACCTTC.